The T cell receptor beta chain under discussion was sequenced for a study of technical replicates of blood from a few donors. The method was immunoSEQ multiplex PCR; TCRdb's version includes in-frame clones alone and lacks a portion of them. The sample includes about 89,000 clones, roughly 94% of them seen just once. The CDR3 has 13 amino acids. The germline gives CDR1 SNHLY, CDR2 FYNNEI. Sequenced: T cells isolated from PBMCs. This chain connects TRBV2 to TRBJ1-1, with 10 bases fitting TRBD1. The TCR sequence derives from a human donor in good health. The CDR3 region has the DNA TGTGCAGAGGGGACAGGGGCTTCTGGGGTAGCTTTCTTT. It translates to CAEGTGASGVAFF.